This T cell receptor (beta chain) was sequenced in a study of identical twins. In every case, the donor was a healthy Caucasian. Unique molecular identifiers were present on cDNA, and template switching added a universal primer site. From the 5' RACE reads, TCRdb called clonotypes with MiXCR, one entry per CDR3 protein. The sample yields 1.5 million to 2 million distinct CDR3 sequences, roughly a third seen once. Per germline, CDR1 MNHNS and CDR2 SASEGT. V was pared by 2 bases and J by 4 bases, with 11 bases between. The CDR3 extends over 14 amino acids. Study findings and constraints: Instead of following the same donors, the conclusions were based on cross-sectional statistical analysis. Clonotypes of the beta chain that were abundant in cord blood carried fewer insertions (memory repertoires showed none).

This clonotype appeared a few times. The antigen is not known. The sample comprised cord blood. The chain combines TRBV6-1 with TRBJ1-1; a possible D gene is TRBD1 (5 bases). This receptor was obtained from a newborn girl in good health. The CDR3 DNA follows: TGTGCCAGCAGTGAACTGGCGAGGGGCACTGAAGCTTTCTTT. This gives the protein CASSELARGTEAFF.